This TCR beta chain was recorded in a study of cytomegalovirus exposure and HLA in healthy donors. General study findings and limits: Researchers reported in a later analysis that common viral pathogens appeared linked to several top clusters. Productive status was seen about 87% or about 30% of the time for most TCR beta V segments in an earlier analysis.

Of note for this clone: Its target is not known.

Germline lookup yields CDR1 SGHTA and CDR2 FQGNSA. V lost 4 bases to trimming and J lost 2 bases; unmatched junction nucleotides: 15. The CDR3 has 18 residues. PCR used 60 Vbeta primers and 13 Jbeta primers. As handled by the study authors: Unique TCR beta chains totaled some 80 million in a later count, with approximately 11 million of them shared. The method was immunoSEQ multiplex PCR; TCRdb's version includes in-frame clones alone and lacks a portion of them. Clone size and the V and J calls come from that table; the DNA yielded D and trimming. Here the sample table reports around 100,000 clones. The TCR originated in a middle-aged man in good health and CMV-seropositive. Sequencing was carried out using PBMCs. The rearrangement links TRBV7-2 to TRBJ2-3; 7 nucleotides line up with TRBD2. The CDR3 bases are TGTGCCAGCAGCTCCCGCCCACCGGCTAGCGGCCTCACAGATACGCAGTATTTT. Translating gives CASSSRPPASGLTDTQYF.